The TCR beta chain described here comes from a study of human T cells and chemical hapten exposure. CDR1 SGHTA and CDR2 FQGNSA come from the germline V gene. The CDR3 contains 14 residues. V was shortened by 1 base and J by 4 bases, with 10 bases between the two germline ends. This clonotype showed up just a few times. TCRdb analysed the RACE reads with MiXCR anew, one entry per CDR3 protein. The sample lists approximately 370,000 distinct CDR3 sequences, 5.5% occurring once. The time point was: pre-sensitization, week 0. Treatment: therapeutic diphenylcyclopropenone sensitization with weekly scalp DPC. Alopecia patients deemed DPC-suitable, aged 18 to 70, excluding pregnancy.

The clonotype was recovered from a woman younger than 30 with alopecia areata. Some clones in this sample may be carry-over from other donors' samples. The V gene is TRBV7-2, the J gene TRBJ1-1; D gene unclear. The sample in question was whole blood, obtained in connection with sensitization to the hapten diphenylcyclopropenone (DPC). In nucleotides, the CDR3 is TGTGCCAGCAGCTTAGGAGAAACGGGCACTGAAGCTTTCTTT. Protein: CASSLGETGTEAFF.